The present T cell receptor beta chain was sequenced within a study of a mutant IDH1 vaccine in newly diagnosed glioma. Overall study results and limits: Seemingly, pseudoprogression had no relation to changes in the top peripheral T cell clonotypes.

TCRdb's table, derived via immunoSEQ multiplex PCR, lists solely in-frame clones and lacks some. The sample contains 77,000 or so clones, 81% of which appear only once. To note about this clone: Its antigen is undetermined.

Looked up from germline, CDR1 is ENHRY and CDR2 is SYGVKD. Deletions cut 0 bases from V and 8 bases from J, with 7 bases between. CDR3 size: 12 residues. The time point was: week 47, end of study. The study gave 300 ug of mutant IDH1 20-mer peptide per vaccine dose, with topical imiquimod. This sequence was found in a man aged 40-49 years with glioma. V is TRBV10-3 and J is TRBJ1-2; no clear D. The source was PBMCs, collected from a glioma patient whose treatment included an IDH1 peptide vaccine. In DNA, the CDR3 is TGTGCCATCAGTGAGTCAGGGAACGGCTACACCTTC. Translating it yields CAISESGNGYTF.